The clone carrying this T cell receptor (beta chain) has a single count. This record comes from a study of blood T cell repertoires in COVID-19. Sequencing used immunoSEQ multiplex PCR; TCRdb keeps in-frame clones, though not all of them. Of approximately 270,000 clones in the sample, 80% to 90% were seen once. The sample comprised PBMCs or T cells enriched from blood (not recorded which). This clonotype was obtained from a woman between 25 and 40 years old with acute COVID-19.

The CDR3 DNA is TGTGCCAGCAGCTTACTGACAGGGGTGAACACTGAAGCTTTCTTT. Its protein product is CASSLLTGVNTEAFF. The J gene is TRBJ1-1, the V gene TRBV11-2; 8 nucleotides agree with TRBD1. This CDR3 region has 15 residues. V lost 2 bases to trimming and J lost 0 bases; unmatched junction nucleotides: 2. The germline V gene encodes CDR1 SGHAT and CDR2 FQNNGV.